These 11 T cell receptor beta chains originate from one sample sequenced in a study of T cell repertoires in cytomegalovirus infection. A single record per CDR3 protein comes from TCRdb applying MiXCR to the reads. Seen here are 400,000 to 550,000 distinct CDR3 sequences, around 10% observed once, and the top ten hold 9.5% to 13%. Sequencing was carried out using PBMCs. The receptor source for this set is a human donor in good health (CMV status not recorded). Some clones in this sample may be carry-over from other donors' samples.

Of note for this clonotype: Just one base apart from a much larger clone, this may be a read error. The rearrangement links TRBV6-6 to TRBJ2-7, with a weak D call TRBD2 (5 bases). There are 13 residues in the CDR3. From germline, CDR1 is MNHNY and CDR2 SVGAGI (reference sequence). DNA for the CDR3: TGTGCCAGCATTGGAGGAGGAGACTACGGGCAGTACTTC. Translation gives CASIGGGDYGQYF.

This clonotype was detected ten times or more. The chain couples TRBV27 to TRBJ2-7; TRBD1 matches at 7 bases. With 0 bases clipped from V and 2 bases from J, the junction kept 1 base outside the gene matches. This CDR3 is built from 14 residues. The germline CDR1 and CDR2 sequences are MNHEY and SMNVEV (reference sequence). CDR3 coding DNA: TGTGCCAGCAGTTTATCCAGGGGGACCTACGAGCAGTACTTC. Protein product: CASSLSRGTYEQYF.

This clonotype was recorded at least ten times. The chain uses TRBV6-6 and TRBJ1-6; no clear D. This CDR3 spans 16 amino acids. In germline, CDR1 is MNHNY, CDR2 SVGAGI (reference sequence). Trimming stripped 6 bases from V and 0 bases from J, with 12 bases between. Here the CDR3 reads CASSYRPRSYNSPLHF. The CDR3 DNA is TGTGCCAGCAGCTATAGGCCCCGCTCCTATAATTCACCCCTCCACTTT.

This clonotype showed up many times. The chain joins TRBV12-3 or TRBV12-4 to TRBJ2-7; 9 nucleotides align to TRBD2. Trimming removed 6 bases from V and 3 bases from J; junction bases left unmatched: 3. There are 13 residues in the CDR3. CDR3 sequence: CASRISGSYEQYF. The DNA of the CDR3 is TGTGCCAGCAGAATTAGCGGGAGCTACGAGCAGTACTTC.

This clonotype has a handful of counts. This chain connects TRBV18 to TRBJ2-7; no clear D. V was clipped by 3 bases and J by 6 bases, with 9 bases between them. Germline CDR1 KGHSH, CDR2 LQKENI. This CDR3 contains 12 residues. The CDR3 here is CASSPRPSEQYF. The CDR3 DNA sequence: TGTGCCAGCTCACCCCGTCCTAGCGAGCAGTACTTC.

This clonotype was picked up a small number of times. The chain joins TRBV20-1 to TRBJ1-5; no firm D call. Per the germline V gene, CDR1 is DFQATT and CDR2 is SNEGSKA (reference sequence). The CDR3 has 15 amino acids. The V and J ends lost 7 bases and 2 bases respectively, with 18 bases between them. The DNA for the CDR3 is TGCAGTGGGCTGTTGCCGGAGAGGCGCAATCAGCCCCAGCATTTT. Amino acids: CSGLLPERRNQPQHF.

This chain joins TRBV6-6 and TRBJ2-7; a weak D match, TRBD1 (6 bases). The CDR3 contains 16 residues. From germline, CDR1 is MNHNY and CDR2 SVGAGI (reference sequence). V lost 2 bases to trimming and J lost 4 bases, with 18 bases between them. In nucleotides, the CDR3 is TGTGCCAGCAGTTACCCTGGTGGCGCAGGGGATTACGAGCAGTACTTC. Protein product: CASSYPGGAGDYEQYF.

The rearrangement uses TRBV24-1 and TRBJ2-2; D gene unclear. V was clipped by 0 bases and J by 1 base, with 8 bases between them. The CDR3 consists of 16 residues. Per germline, CDR1 KGHDR and CDR2 SFDVKD. The CDR3 sequence: CATSDLRLGNTGELFF. The CDR3 DNA reads TGTGCCACCAGTGATTTGAGACTTGGGAACACCGGGGAGCTGTTTTTT.

This clonotype was detected many times. The J gene is TRBJ2-5, the V gene TRBV6-1, with 9 positions matching TRBD1. CDR3 size: 15 residues. Trimming removed 1 base from V and 6 bases from J; junction bases left unmatched: 6. Germline lookup yields CDR1 MNHNS and CDR2 SASEGT. CDR3 sequence: CASSEVTGGAKTQYF. The CDR3 region has the DNA TGTGCCAGCAGTGAAGTAACAGGGGGCGCGAAGACCCAGTACTTC.

The rearrangement joins TRBV14 to TRBJ2-3; D is uncertain. CDR1 is SGHDN, CDR2 FVKESK, per germline. Trimming took 3 bases from V and 5 from J, leaving 9 bases between them. The CDR3 is 13 amino acids. The DNA of the CDR3 is TGTGCCAGCAGCCACGGACCGGGAGATACGCAGTATTTT. Translation: CASSHGPGDTQYF.

This clonotype was counted ten times or more. The CDR3: CSARGGSSTDTQYF. CDR3 coding DNA: TGCAGTGCCCGAGGGGGTTCTAGCACAGATACGCAGTATTTT. This rearrangement joins TRBV20-1 to TRBJ2-3, with D perhaps matching TRBD1 (6 bases). This CDR3 is 14 amino acids long. Per the germline V gene, CDR1 is DFQATT and CDR2 is SNEGSKA (reference sequence). The ends were cut back, 6 bases at V and 0 bases at J, with 13 bases in the middle.